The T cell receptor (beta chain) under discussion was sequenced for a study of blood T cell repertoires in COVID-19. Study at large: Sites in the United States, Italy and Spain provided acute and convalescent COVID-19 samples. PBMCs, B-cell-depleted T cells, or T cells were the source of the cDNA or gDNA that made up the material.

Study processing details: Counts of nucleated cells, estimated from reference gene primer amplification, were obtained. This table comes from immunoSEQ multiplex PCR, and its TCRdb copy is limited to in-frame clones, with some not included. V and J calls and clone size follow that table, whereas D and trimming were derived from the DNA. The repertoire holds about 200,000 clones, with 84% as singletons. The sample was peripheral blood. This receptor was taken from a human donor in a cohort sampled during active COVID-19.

The CDR3 here is CASSLPGLAPTGELFF. CDR3 nucleotides: TGTGCCAGTAGTCTACCGGGACTAGCGCCCACCGGGGAGCTGTTTTTT. J is TRBJ2-2 and V is TRBV19, with 10 nucleotides matching TRBD2. Losses at the gene ends were 5 bases for V and 4 bases for J; bases not matched to a gene: 7. Germline V CDR1 and CDR2: LNHDA, SQIVND (reference sequence). The CDR3 sequence is 16 residues long. The full variable domain, in which reference TRBV19 and TRBJ2-2 provide the parts outside the CDR3, is DGGITQSPKYLFRKEGQNVTLSCEQNLNHDAMYWYRQDPGQGLRLIYYSQIVNDFQKGDIAEGYSVSREKKESFPLTVTSAQKNPTAFYLCASSLPGLAPTGELFFGEGSRLTVL.